The rows below give T cell receptor beta chains drawn from one sample of a study of CD8 T cells in ankylosing spondylitis. TCRdb re-called the 5' RACE reads through MiXCR, storing one row per CDR3 protein. The top ten hold approximately 4.8% of the sample, which has about 210,000 distinct CDR3 sequences, over 7% seen once. Sequencing input: blood, either unsorted or a sorted T cell fraction (not recorded which). These receptors were taken from a female donor with ankylosing spondylitis or in good health (not recorded which). Both conserved end residues are part of each CDR3. The D gene is left open where the match is weak. Part of the rows lack a size; the others show once, few, many or a class for expanded clones.

j_call clone_size d_call v_call cdr3_nt cdr3_aa
TRBJ2-7 . TRBD2 TRBV18 TGTGCCAGCTCACCACCGACTAGCAGGGCCTACGAGCAGTACTTC CASSPPTSRAYEQYF
TRBJ2-3 many . TRBV6-5 TGTGCCAGCACCCGGACGGCTAGCACAGATACGCAGTATTTT CASTRTASTDTQYF
TRBJ2-7 many . TRBV4-2 TGTGCCAGCAGCCAAGATCAAAGCCGGCAGGAACTCTCCTACGAGCAGTACTTC CASSQDQSRQELSYEQYF
TRBJ2-1 many . TRBV5-1 TGCGCCAGCAACCGGGCAAAGGGGTCATACAATGAGCAGTTCTTC CASNRAKGSYNEQFF
TRBJ2-7 many . TRBV7-8 TGTGCCAGCAGCTTAACTCCGAACGAGCAGTACTTC CASSLTPNEQYF
TRBJ2-1 many . TRBV20-1 TGCAGTGCTAGAGGCCCGATGGGTCTTTACAATGAGCAGTTCTTC CSARGPMGLYNEQFF
TRBJ2-7 many . TRBV20-1 TGCAGTGCTAGTTACAGCGACTCCTACGAGCAGTACTTC CSASYSDSYEQYF
TRBJ2-7 many . TRBV20-1 TGCAGTGCTAGACCCACTCAGATGGCCGAGCAGTACTTC CSARPTQMAEQYF
TRBJ2-1 . . TRBV11-3 TGTGCCAGCAGCTTTGAGGGTGCGAATGAGCAGTTCTTC CASSFEGANEQFF
TRBJ1-5 few . TRBV7-2 TGTGCCAGCAGCCTCCCAACAGGGACTCAGCCCCAGCATTTT CASSLPTGTQPQHF
TRBJ2-3 . TRBD1 TRBV7-9 TGTGCCAGCAGCCCGCCCGGGACAGGGGGCGCAGATACGCAGTATTTT CASSPPGTGGADTQYF
TRBJ2-7 many . TRBV14 TGTGCCAGCAGCCAAGTAGACGAGCAGTACTTC CASSQVDEQYF
TRBJ1-2 . . TRBV20-1 TGCAGTGCCCCTCCGACCGCTCTTAACTATGGCTACACCTTC CSAPPTALNYGYTF
TRBJ2-6 . . TRBV7-9 TGTGCCAGCAGCGCGGGGAGATCTGGGGCCAACGTCCTGACTTTC CASSAGRSGANVLTF
TRBJ1-3 many . TRBV5-1 TGCGCCAGCAGCCCGAGCCTCACGGACACCATATATTTT CASSPSLTDTIYF
TRBJ1-2 many . TRBV7-2 TGTGCCAGCACCGGGGATCGTATGGACTATGGCTACACCTTC CASTGDRMDYGYTF
TRBJ2-1 many . TRBV18 TGTGCCAGCTCACCAGAGACCGGAGGACGTAATGAGCAGTTCTTC CASSPETGGRNEQFF
TRBJ1-1 many . TRBV6-5 TGTGCCAGCAGTCGGGGCGCAGAAGCTTTCTTT CASSRGAEAFF
TRBJ2-7 many TRBD1 TRBV20-1 TGCAGTGCTAGAGATTGGAGACAGGGTGGGAACGAGCAGTACTTC CSARDWRQGGNEQYF
TRBJ2-2 many . TRBV28 TGTGCCAGCAGTTCGGGGGATTGGTACACCGGGGAGCTGTTTTTT CASSSGDWYTGELFF
TRBJ2-7 many . TRBV5-1 TGCGCCAGCAGCTTGGGGTACCAGTCCACCTCCTACGAGCAGTACTTC CASSLGYQSTSYEQYF
TRBJ1-2 many . TRBV7-2 TGTGCCAGCAGTCTAATGGGAAACTATGGCTACACCTTC CASSLMGNYGYTF
TRBJ1-2 many . TRBV7-3 TGTGCCAGCAGCTTAAACCCCCGAGGGTTCGGCTACACCTTC CASSLNPRGFGYTF
TRBJ1-5 many . TRBV18 TGTGCCAGCTCCCGGGGTGGAAGCAATCAGCCCCAGCATTTT CASSRGGSNQPQHF
TRBJ2-3 many . TRBV20-1 TGCAGTGCTAGATCAGGGCATACGCAGTATTTT CSARSGHTQYF
TRBJ2-2 many . TRBV9 TGTGCCAGCAGTCGTTGGGGGCGGCATAGCGGGCCGAACACCGGGGAGCTGTTTTTT CASSRWGRHSGPNTGELFF
TRBJ2-1 many . TRBV20-1 TGCAGCGGGGGGCTACCCCGCTCCTACAATGAGCAGTTCTTC CSGGLPRSYNEQFF
TRBJ2-4 few TRBD1 TRBV9 TGTGCCAGCAGCGTAGAGGGGACAGGGGCCGCCGGCGGAAACATTCAGTACTTC CASSVEGTGAAGGNIQYF
TRBJ2-7 few . TRBV29-1 TGCAGCGTTGGGCGGGGCAGCTCCTACGAGCAGTACTTC CSVGRGSSYEQYF
TRBJ2-5 . . TRBV29-1 TGCAGCGTTTTGAGGGCGTCGACCAGAGAGACCCAGTACTTC CSVLRASTRETQYF
TRBJ2-1 many . TRBV5-6 TGTGCCAGCAGCGCAATCTTCTCGGGCGCCAATGAGCAGTTCTTC CASSAIFSGANEQFF
TRBJ2-5 many . TRBV4-3 TGCGCCAGCAGCCAAGGCCAGGGGAACCAAGAGACCCAGTACTTC CASSQGQGNQETQYF
TRBJ2-5 many . TRBV4-1 TGCGCCAGCAGCCAAGATCAGGGGCGGGAGACCCAGTACTTC CASSQDQGRETQYF
TRBJ1-1 many . TRBV15 TGTGCCACCAGCAGAGATCCCTGGAGTGAAGCTTTCTTT CATSRDPWSEAFF
TRBJ2-5 many . TRBV10-3 TGTGCCATCCAGGAATCGCCGGGGGAGACCCAGTACTTC CAIQESPGETQYF
TRBJ2-7 many TRBD2 TRBV5-1 TGCGCCAGCAGCCCCCTAGCGGGGCTATCCTACGAGCAGTACTTC CASSPLAGLSYEQYF
TRBJ2-7 many . TRBV5-8 TGTGCCAGCAGCGCGCCTCCGGGGACGCTTTCCTACGAGCAGTACTTC CASSAPPGTLSYEQYF
TRBJ1-6 . . TRBV7-2 TGTGCCAGCAGCCCCGACGGAGGGAATTCACCCCTCCACTTT CASSPDGGNSPLHF
TRBJ2-1 many TRBD1 TRBV12-3/TRBV12-4 TGTGCCAGCACCCAGGGGGGACAGGAGTATTACAATGAGCAGTTCTTC CASTQGGQEYYNEQFF
TRBJ2-7 many . TRBV6-2/TRBV6-3 TGTGCCAGCAGTTACCACCCCTCTTCCTACGAGCAGTACTTC CASSYHPSSYEQYF
TRBJ2-5 many TRBD2 TRBV4-3 TGCGCCAGCAGCGACCGACTAGCGGGAGAGACCCAGTACTTC CASSDRLAGETQYF
TRBJ1-1 many . TRBV20-1 TGCAGTGCTAGAGTGGATCTGAACACTGAAGCTTTCTTT CSARVDLNTEAFF
TRBJ2-7 once . TRBV20-1 TGCAGTGCCCCTGGGGGGGCGGGGGACTACGAGCAGTACTTC CSAPGGAGDYEQYF
TRBJ1-2 many TRBD1 TRBV5-1 TGCGCCAGCAGCTTGGGGGGGACAGCCACACATGGCTACACCTTC CASSLGGTATHGYTF
TRBJ2-1 few . TRBV5-1 TGCGCCAGCAGAAGTCGGCGGGGAGACGACAATGAGCAGTTCTTC CASRSRRGDDNEQFF
TRBJ1-5 many TRBD1 TRBV12-3/TRBV12-4 TGTGCCAGCAGTGAGGGGACAGGAATAAGCCAGCATTTT CASSEGTGISQHF
TRBJ2-5 many TRBD2 TRBV28 TGTGCCAGCAGTTCCCAACCGGGACTAGCGGGCCAAGAGACCCAGTACTTC CASSSQPGLAGQETQYF
TRBJ2-3 many TRBD2 TRBV19 TGTGCCAGTAGTATTGCTAGCGGGAGCGCAGATACGCAGTATTTT CASSIASGSADTQYF
TRBJ1-1 many . TRBV29-1 TGCAGCGTTGGTGAGGGGCTGAACACTGAAGCTTTCTTT CSVGEGLNTEAFF
TRBJ2-2 many TRBD2 TRBV20-1 TGCAGTGCCAGGAGGGCGGGAGGCACCGGGGAGCTGTTTTTT CSARRAGGTGELFF
TRBJ2-1 many . TRBV27 TGTGCCAGCAGAGAGGGTTATCCCAATGAGCAGTTCTTC CASREGYPNEQFF
TRBJ1-5 . . TRBV10-3 TGTGCCATCACCAGGGAACATAATCAGCCCCAGCATTTT CAITREHNQPQHF
TRBJ2-1 many . TRBV7-6 TGTGCCAGCAGCTTAGAGGCTAGCGTCTACAATGAGCAGTTCTTC CASSLEASVYNEQFF
TRBJ2-3 . TRBD2 TRBV30 TGTGCTGTTGGGACTAGCGGGAGCACAGATACGCAGTATTTT CAVGTSGSTDTQYF
TRBJ2-5 many . TRBV7-9 TGTGCCAGCAGCCTCGAGGGGGACCAAGAGACCCAGTACTTC CASSLEGDQETQYF
TRBJ2-7 many . TRBV6-2/TRBV6-3 TGTGCCAGCAGTTACTCATCCAGGGGTCGCGAGCAGTACTTC CASSYSSRGREQYF